Listed below are T cell receptor beta chains from one sample, sequenced in a study of T cell responses to AZD1222 COVID-19 vaccine. TCRdb's table, derived via immunoSEQ multiplex PCR, lists solely in-frame clones and lacks some. The sample holds over 120,000 clones; roughly 92% are singletons and the top ten take 1.7%. This material consisted of peripheral blood, taken on day 0 of AZD1222 vaccination. The source of these receptors is an adult in good health. Each CDR3 is given with its conserved first and last residue. Fields, in order: clone size, J gene, V gene, D gene, CDR3 DNA, CDR3 protein. A D gene is named only where the DNA matches it firmly. Rows may omit the clone size; those that give it use once, few, many or a size class.

clone size: -; J gene: TRBJ2-1; V gene: TRBV9; D gene: TRBD2; CDR3 DNA: TGTGCCAGCAGCGCGCTGGCTAGCGGGAGGGTGGGAAATGAGCAGTTCTTC; CDR3 protein: CASSALASGRVGNEQFF
clone size: few; J gene: TRBJ2-1; V gene: TRBV27; D gene: TRBD1; CDR3 DNA: TGTGCCAGCAGTGAAGGACAGGGGCAGTTCTTC; CDR3 protein: CASSEGQGQFF
clone size: -; J gene: TRBJ1-1; V gene: TRBV5-1; D gene: -; CDR3 DNA: TGCGCCAGCAGCATGGAAGGTACCGAAGCTTTCTTT; CDR3 protein: CASSMEGTEAFF
clone size: -; J gene: TRBJ1-2; V gene: TRBV9; D gene: -; CDR3 DNA: TGTGCCAGCAGCGTAGACAGGGTTAACTATGGCTACACCTTC; CDR3 protein: CASSVDRVNYGYTF
clone size: few; J gene: TRBJ1-2; V gene: TRBV28; D gene: -; CDR3 DNA: TGTGCCAGCAGGCCCCCCCAGGGGTACTATGGCTACACCTTC; CDR3 protein: CASRPPQGYYGYTF
clone size: -; J gene: TRBJ2-2; V gene: TRBV29-1; D gene: -; CDR3 DNA: TGCAGCTTCAGACTAGAAGGGGGGGAGCTGTTTTTT; CDR3 protein: CSFRLEGGELFF
clone size: -; J gene: TRBJ2-7; V gene: TRBV2; D gene: -; CDR3 DNA: TGTGGCTGCGGGTCTGCCTACGAGCAGTACTTC; CDR3 protein: CGCGSAYEQYF
clone size: once; J gene: TRBJ2-5; V gene: TRBV6-6; D gene: -; CDR3 DNA: TGTGCCAGCAGTTACTCGACCCCAGGGAGAAAAGAGACCCAGTACTTC; CDR3 protein: CASSYSTPGRKETQYF
clone size: once; J gene: TRBJ1-1; V gene: TRBV15; D gene: -; CDR3 DNA: TGTGCCACCAGCTCCCGGGCTGGGTCCACTGAAGCTTTCTTT; CDR3 protein: CATSSRAGSTEAFF
clone size: -; J gene: TRBJ2-4; V gene: TRBV13; D gene: TRBD1; CDR3 DNA: TGTGCCAGCAGCCAGACAGGGAACATTCAGTACTTC; CDR3 protein: CASSQTGNIQYF
clone size: -; J gene: TRBJ2-2; V gene: TRBV11-2; D gene: TRBD2; CDR3 DNA: TGTGCCAGCAGCCCACTAGCGGGAGGGCCGGTTTACACCGGGGAGCTGTTTTTT; CDR3 protein: CASSPLAGGPVYTGELFF
clone size: -; J gene: TRBJ2-7; V gene: TRBV2; D gene: TRBD1; CDR3 DNA: TGTGCCAGCTCCGGGACAGGGGCCTCCGAGCAGTACTTC; CDR3 protein: CASSGTGASEQYF
clone size: -; J gene: TRBJ1-5; V gene: TRBV15; D gene: TRBD1; CDR3 DNA: TGTGCCACCAGCAGAGAAGGGACAGGATTCAATCAGCCCCAGCATTTT; CDR3 protein: CATSREGTGFNQPQHF
clone size: -; J gene: TRBJ1-2; V gene: TRBV6-5; D gene: -; CDR3 DNA: TGTGCCAGCAGACAGGACAGACTATATGGCTACACCTTC; CDR3 protein: CASRQDRLYGYTF
clone size: -; J gene: TRBJ2-3; V gene: TRBV24-1; D gene: -; CDR3 DNA: TGTGCCACCAGTGAATCCACTCCGACTAGCACAGATACGCAGTATTTT; CDR3 protein: CATSESTPTSTDTQYF
clone size: -; J gene: TRBJ2-3; V gene: TRBV7-3; D gene: -; CDR3 DNA: TGTGCCAGCAGCTTAAACGGCCTGGGAGATACGCAGTATTTT; CDR3 protein: CASSLNGLGDTQYF
clone size: once; J gene: TRBJ1-2; V gene: TRBV7-9; D gene: TRBD1; CDR3 DNA: TGTGCCAGCAGTTGGACAGGGCTCTATGGCTACACCTTC; CDR3 protein: CASSWTGLYGYTF
clone size: -; J gene: TRBJ2-1; V gene: TRBV2; D gene: -; CDR3 DNA: TGTGCCAGCAGTGAATTGGAGAGTGAGCAGTTCTTC; CDR3 protein: CASSELESEQFF
clone size: -; J gene: TRBJ2-1; V gene: TRBV27; D gene: -; CDR3 DNA: TGTGCCAGCAGAGGGGGAGTCGGGAATGAGCAGTTCTTC; CDR3 protein: CASRGGVGNEQFF
clone size: -; J gene: TRBJ2-7; V gene: TRBV28; D gene: TRBD1; CDR3 DNA: TGTGCCAGCAGTGACATTATGGGACAGGGGGTGGGTGAGCAGTACTTC; CDR3 protein: CASSDIMGQGVGEQYF
clone size: -; J gene: TRBJ1-1; V gene: TRBV4-1; D gene: TRBD1; CDR3 DNA: TGCGCCAGCAGCCAAGTTCATGCGGTGACAGGGGACGCTGAAGCTTTCTTT; CDR3 protein: CASSQVHAVTGDAEAFF
clone size: -; J gene: TRBJ1-3; V gene: TRBV15; D gene: -; CDR3 DNA: TGTGCCACCAGCAGAGGGCAGGGGAGAAACACCATATATTTT; CDR3 protein: CATSRGQGRNTIYF
clone size: -; J gene: TRBJ2-2; V gene: TRBV15; D gene: -; CDR3 DNA: TGTGCCACCAGCGGGTACCCGACAGCGAACACCGGGGAGCTGTTTTTT; CDR3 protein: CATSGYPTANTGELFF
clone size: -; J gene: TRBJ2-5; V gene: TRBV5-4; D gene: -; CDR3 DNA: TGTGCCAGCGGGGGGCGAGAGACCCAGTACTTC; CDR3 protein: CASGGRETQYF
clone size: -; J gene: TRBJ2-3; V gene: TRBV18; D gene: TRBD1; CDR3 DNA: TGTGCCAGCTCACCATCCGGGACAGGGGCGCTCCATACGCAGTATTTT; CDR3 protein: CASSPSGTGALHTQYF
clone size: -; J gene: TRBJ2-2; V gene: TRBV3-1/TRBV3-2; D gene: TRBD2; CDR3 DNA: TGTGCCAGCAGCCAATGGCGGCTAGCGGGGAACACCGGGGAGCTGTTTTTT; CDR3 protein: CASSQWRLAGNTGELFF
clone size: -; J gene: TRBJ1-5; V gene: TRBV7-2; D gene: -; CDR3 DNA: TGTGCCAGCAGCCTGGGGACCTTATCAAAGGTTCAGCCCCAGCATTTT; CDR3 protein: CASSLGTLSKVQPQHF
clone size: -; J gene: TRBJ2-2; V gene: TRBV9; D gene: -; CDR3 DNA: TGTGCCAGCAGCGTAGCTCTCACAGTTCCATTCACCGGGGAGCTGTTTTTT; CDR3 protein: CASSVALTVPFTGELFF
clone size: -; J gene: TRBJ2-7; V gene: TRBV4-1; D gene: TRBD1; CDR3 DNA: TGCGCCAGCAGCAGAATAGCCGGGACAGGGACGTACGAGCAGTACTTC; CDR3 protein: CASSRIAGTGTYEQYF
clone size: few; J gene: TRBJ2-7; V gene: TRBV19; D gene: -; CDR3 DNA: TGTGCCAGTAGTACGGGACAAAACTCCTACGAGCAGTACTTC; CDR3 protein: CASSTGQNSYEQYF
clone size: -; J gene: TRBJ1-3; V gene: TRBV23-1; D gene: -; CDR3 DNA: TGCGCCAGCAGTCAAGCGGGCATCTCTGGAAACACCATATATTTT; CDR3 protein: CASSQAGISGNTIYF